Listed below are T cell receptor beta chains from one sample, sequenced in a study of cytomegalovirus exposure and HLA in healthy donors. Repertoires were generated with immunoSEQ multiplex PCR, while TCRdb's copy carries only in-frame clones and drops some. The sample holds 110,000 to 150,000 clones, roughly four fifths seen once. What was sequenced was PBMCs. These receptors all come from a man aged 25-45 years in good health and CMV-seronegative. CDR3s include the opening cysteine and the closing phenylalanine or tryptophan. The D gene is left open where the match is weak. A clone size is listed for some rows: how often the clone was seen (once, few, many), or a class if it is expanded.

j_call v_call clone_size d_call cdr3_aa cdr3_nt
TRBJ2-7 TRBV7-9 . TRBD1 CASSLGQGNEQYF TGTGCCAGCAGCTTAGGACAGGGTAACGAGCAGTACTTC
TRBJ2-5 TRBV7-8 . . CASSLSNRAETQYF TGTGCCAGCAGCTTATCTAACAGGGCGGAGACCCAGTACTTC
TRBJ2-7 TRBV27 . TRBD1 CASSLGQFYEQYF TGTGCCAGCAGCCTGGGACAGTTCTACGAGCAGTACTTC
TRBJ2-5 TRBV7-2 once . CASSLLTGSGGTQYF TGTGCCAGCAGCTTACTGACAGGCTCAGGCGGGACCCAGTACTTC
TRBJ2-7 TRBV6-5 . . CASSYSGAGDEYEQYF TGTGCCAGCAGTTACTCGGGCGCAGGGGATGAATACGAGCAGTACTTC
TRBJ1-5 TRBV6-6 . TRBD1 CASTFRQGGQPQHF TGTGCCAGCACCTTCAGACAGGGAGGACAGCCCCAGCATTTT
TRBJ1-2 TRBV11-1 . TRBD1 CASSSGQTMGYTF TGTGCCAGCAGCTCGGGACAGACGATGGGCTACACCTTC
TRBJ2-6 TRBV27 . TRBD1 CASSSRDRVAGANGLTF TGTGCCAGCAGTTCCCGGGACAGGGTTGCTGGGGCCAACGGCCTGACTTTC
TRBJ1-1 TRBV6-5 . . CASSYSPRDTAEAFF TGTGCCAGCAGTTACTCGCCCAGGGACACAGCTGAAGCTTTCTTT
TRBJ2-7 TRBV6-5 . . CASSYRREYEQYF TGTGCCAGCAGTTACCGGCGGGAATACGAGCAGTACTTC
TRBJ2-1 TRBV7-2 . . CASSLGSRASEQFF TGTGCCAGCAGCTTAGGATCCCGAGCGAGTGAGCAGTTCTTC
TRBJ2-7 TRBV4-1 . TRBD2 CASSQVPSGRYEQYF TGCGCCAGCAGCCAAGTCCCTAGCGGGAGATACGAGCAGTACTTC
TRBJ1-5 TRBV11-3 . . CASDSRLGLRQPQHF TGTGCCAGCGACTCGAGATTAGGCCTACGTCAGCCCCAGCATTTT
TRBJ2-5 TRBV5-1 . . CASSLGAAQETQYF TGCGCCAGCAGCTTGGGGGCAGCCCAAGAGACCCAGTACTTC
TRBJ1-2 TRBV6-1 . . CASTPEGAGLWGYTF TGTGCCAGCACCCCAGAAGGAGCGGGCCTGTGGGGCTACACCTTC
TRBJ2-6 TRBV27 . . CASSLWSSGANVLTF TGTGCCAGCAGTTTGTGGAGCTCTGGGGCCAACGTCCTGACTTTC
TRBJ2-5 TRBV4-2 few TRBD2 CASSQDGTSGSWGAQYF TGTGCCAGCAGCCAAGATGGGACTAGCGGGAGCTGGGGGGCCCAGTACTTC
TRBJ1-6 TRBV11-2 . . CASSLVQGMSSPLHF TGTGCCAGCAGCTTAGTTCAGGGAATGAGTTCACCCCTCCACTTT
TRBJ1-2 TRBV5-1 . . CASSLDPRTLGYTF TGCGCCAGCAGCTTGGACCCCAGGACTCTAGGCTACACCTTC
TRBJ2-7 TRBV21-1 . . CASSNPVDRQGEQYF TGTGCCAGCAGCAACCCAGTCGACAGGCAGGGCGAGCAGTACTTC
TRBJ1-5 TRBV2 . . CASSANSLGEDEFQPQHF TGTGCCAGCAGTGCTAACTCGTTGGGGGAGGATGAGTTTCAGCCCCAGCATTTT
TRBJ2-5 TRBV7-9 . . CASSLTAGIRETQYF TGTGCCAGCAGCTTAACAGCCGGGATAAGGGAGACCCAGTACTTC
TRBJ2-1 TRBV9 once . CASSPPYSYNEQFF TGTGCCAGCAGCCCCCCCTACTCCTACAATGAGCAGTTCTTC
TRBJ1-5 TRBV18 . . CASSPQGGENQPQHF TGTGCCAGCTCACCACAGGGAGGGGAGAATCAGCCCCAGCATTTT
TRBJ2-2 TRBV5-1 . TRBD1 CASSLGPGQGDTGELFF TGCGCCAGCAGCTTGGGCCCGGGACAGGGAGACACCGGGGAGCTGTTTTTT
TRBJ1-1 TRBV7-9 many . CASRLGWEVPTEAFF TGTGCCAGCAGGTTAGGGTGGGAGGTACCCACTGAAGCTTTCTTT
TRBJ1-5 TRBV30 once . CAWTGLQGQPQHF TGTGCCTGGACAGGGCTCCAGGGGCAGCCCCAGCATTTT
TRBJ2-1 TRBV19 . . CASRGGGSSSYNEQFF TGTGCCAGTAGGGGTGGAGGCTCCAGCTCCTACAATGAGCAGTTCTTC
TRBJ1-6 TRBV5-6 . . CASSLSGNSPLHF TGTGCCAGCAGCTTGTCCGGGAATTCACCCCTCCACTTT
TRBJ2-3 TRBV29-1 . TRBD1 CSSGQGATDTQYF TGCAGCTCAGGACAGGGGGCCACAGATACGCAGTATTTT
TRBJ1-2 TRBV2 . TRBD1 CASREGQGFGYTF TGTGCCAGCAGAGAGGGACAGGGGTTCGGCTACACCTTC
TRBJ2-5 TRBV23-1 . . CASTPGETQYF TGCGCCAGCACCCCAGGGGAGACCCAGTACTTC
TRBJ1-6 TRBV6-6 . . CASSPGSPLHF TGTGCCAGCAGTCCGGGTTCACCCCTCCACTTT
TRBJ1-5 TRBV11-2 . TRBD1 CASSWTGDQPQHF TGTGCCAGCAGCTGGACAGGTGATCAGCCCCAGCATTTC
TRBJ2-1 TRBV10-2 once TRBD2 CASSLGRGNEQFF TGCGCCAGTTCCTTAGGGCGGGGGAATGAGCAGTTCTTC
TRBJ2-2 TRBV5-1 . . CASSLSAGRGTGELFF TGCGCCAGCAGCTTGTCGGCGGGGCGAGGAACCGGGGAGCTGTTTTTT
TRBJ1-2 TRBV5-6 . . CASLHGTRGGYGYTF TGTGCCAGCTTACACGGGACTCGGGGTGGCTATGGCTACACCTTC
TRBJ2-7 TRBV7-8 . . CASSSSGLSTQQYF TGTGCCAGCAGTTCCTCGGGACTCTCTACGCAGCAGTACTTC
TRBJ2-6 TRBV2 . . CASIGESGANVLTF TGTGCCAGCATCGGGGAGAGTGGGGCCAACGTCCTGACTTTC
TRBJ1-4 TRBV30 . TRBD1 CAWSPPDRASEKLFF TGTGCCTGGAGTCCCCCGGACAGGGCAAGTGAAAAACTGTTTTTT